This TCR beta chain stems from a study of blood T cell repertoires in COVID-19. The wider study: T cells, B-cell-depleted T cells, or PBMCs supplied cDNA or gDNA.

Germline V gene sequence: CDR1 MNHEY, CDR2 SMNVEV (reference sequence). The CDR3 is 13 residues long. V was shortened by 7 bases and J by 2 bases, with 11 bases between the two germline ends. Original handling: How many nucleated cells were present was estimated from reference gene primer amplification. Using immunoSEQ multiplex PCR, the repertoire was profiled, and TCRdb retains in-frame clones only, with some absent. The V and J calls and clone size are taken from that table; D and trimming were inferred from the DNA. The sample holds 75,000 to 100,000 clones, approximately 84% seen once. The TCR originated in a woman over 75 with acute or convalescent COVID-19. The specimen sequenced was peripheral blood. This sequence joins TRBV27 and TRBJ1-1; a weak D match, TRBD1 (5 bases). The DNA for the CDR3 is TGTGCCAGCATGGGCAGGGTAAACACTGAAGCTTTCTTT. Protein: CASMGRVNTEAFF.